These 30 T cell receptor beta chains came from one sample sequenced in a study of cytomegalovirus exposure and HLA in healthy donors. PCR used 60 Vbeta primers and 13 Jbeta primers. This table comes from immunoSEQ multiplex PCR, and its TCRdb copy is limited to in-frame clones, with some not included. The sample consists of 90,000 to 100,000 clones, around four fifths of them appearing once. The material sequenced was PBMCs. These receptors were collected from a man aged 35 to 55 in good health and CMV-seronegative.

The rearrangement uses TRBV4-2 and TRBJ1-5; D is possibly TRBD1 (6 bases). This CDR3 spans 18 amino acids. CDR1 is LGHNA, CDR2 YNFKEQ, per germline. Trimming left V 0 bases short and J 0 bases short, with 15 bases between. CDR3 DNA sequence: TGTGCCAGCAGCCAAGATCTGCCAGGGACAATTAGCAATCAGCCCCAGCATTTT. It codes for CASSQDLPGTISNQPQHF.

CDR3: CASSQGTLPRGNIQYF. CDR3 DNA: TGCGCCAGCAGCCAGGGGACGCTCCCTCGGGGGAACATTCAGTACTTC. This chain links TRBV4-3 with TRBJ2-4; perhaps TRBD2 as D (6 bases). Germline lookup yields CDR1 LGHNA and CDR2 YSLEER. The CDR3 covers 16 residues. V was cut by 3 bases and J by 7 bases, with 19 bases left in between.

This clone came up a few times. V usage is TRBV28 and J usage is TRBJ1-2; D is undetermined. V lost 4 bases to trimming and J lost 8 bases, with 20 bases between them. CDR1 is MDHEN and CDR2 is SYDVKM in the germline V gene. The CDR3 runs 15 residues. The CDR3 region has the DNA TGTGCCAGCAGTTCCACCCTGGGCGCCAGCCGCGGCTACACCTTC. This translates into CASSSTLGASRGYTF.

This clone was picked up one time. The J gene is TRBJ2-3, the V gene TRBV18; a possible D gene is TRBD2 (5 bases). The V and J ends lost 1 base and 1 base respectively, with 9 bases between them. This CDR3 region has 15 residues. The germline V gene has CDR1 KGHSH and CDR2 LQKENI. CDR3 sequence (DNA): TGTGCCAGCTCACCACGGAGGACCCGCACAGATACGCAGTATTTT. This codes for CASSPRRTRTDTQYF.

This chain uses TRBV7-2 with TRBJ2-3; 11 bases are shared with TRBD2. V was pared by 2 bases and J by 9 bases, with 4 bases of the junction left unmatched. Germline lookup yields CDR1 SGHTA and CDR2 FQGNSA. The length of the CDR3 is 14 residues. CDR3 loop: CASSLNSGGGTQYF. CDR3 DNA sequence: TGTGCCAGCAGCTTAAATAGCGGGGGGGGGACGCAGTATTTT.

CDR3 coding DNA: TGTGCCAGCAGCTTGGAGGCGGGGATAAGCAACACCGGGGAGCTGTTTTTT. The encoded protein is CASSLEAGISNTGELFF. This chain links TRBV5-6 with TRBJ2-2; weak D call: TRBD2 (6 bases). Germline assignment: CDR1 SGHDT and CDR2 YYEEEE. This CDR3 contains 17 residues. Trimming stripped 0 bases from V and 2 bases from J, with 14 bases between.

CDR3 residues: CASSVGGGAEYEQYF. CDR3 DNA: TGTGCCAGCAGCGTTGGTGGGGGGGCAGAATACGAGCAGTACTTC. The genes are TRBV9 and TRBJ2-7, with D tentatively TRBD2 (7 bases). Looked up from germline, CDR1 is SGDLS and CDR2 is YYNGEE. The CDR3 has 15 amino acids. With 2 bases removed from V and 4 bases from J, the gap between germline ends came to 16 bases.

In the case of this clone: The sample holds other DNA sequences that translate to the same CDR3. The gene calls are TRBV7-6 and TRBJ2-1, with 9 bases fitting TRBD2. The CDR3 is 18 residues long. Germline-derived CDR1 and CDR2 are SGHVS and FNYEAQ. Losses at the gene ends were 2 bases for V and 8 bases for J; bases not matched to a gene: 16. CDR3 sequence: CASSLFRGSGGPGYEQFF. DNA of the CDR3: TGTGCCAGCAGCTTATTCAGGGGTAGCGGGGGACCCGGGTATGAGCAGTTCTTC.

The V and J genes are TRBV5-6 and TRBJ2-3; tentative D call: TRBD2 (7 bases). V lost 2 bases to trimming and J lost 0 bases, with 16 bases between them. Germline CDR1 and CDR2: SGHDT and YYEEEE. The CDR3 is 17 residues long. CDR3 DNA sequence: TGTGCCAGCAGCTTCGGTCTGCGGGGGCTCAGCACAGATACGCAGTATTTT. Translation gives CASSFGLRGLSTDTQYF.

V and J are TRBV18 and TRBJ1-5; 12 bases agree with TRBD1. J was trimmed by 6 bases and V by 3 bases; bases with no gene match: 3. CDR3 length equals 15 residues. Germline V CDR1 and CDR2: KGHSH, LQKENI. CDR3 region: CASSPGTGGVQPQHF. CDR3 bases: TGTGCCAGCTCACCTGGGACAGGGGGCGTTCAGCCCCAGCATTTT.

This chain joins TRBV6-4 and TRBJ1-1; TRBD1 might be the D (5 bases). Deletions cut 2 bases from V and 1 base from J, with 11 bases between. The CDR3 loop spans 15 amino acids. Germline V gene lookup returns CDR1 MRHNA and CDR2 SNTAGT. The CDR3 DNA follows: TGTGCCAGCAGTGACGACAGCTCACAGAACACTGAAGCTTTCTTT. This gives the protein CASSDDSSQNTEAFF.

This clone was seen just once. This chain's CDR3 is CASKRENPNTGELFF. The CDR3, as DNA: TGTGCCAGTAAGCGGGAGAACCCCAACACCGGGGAGCTGTTTTTT. The rearrangement links TRBV19 to TRBJ2-2, with TRBD2 matching 8 bases. The CDR3 contains 15 residues. The V gene end was trimmed by 7 bases and the J gene end by 2 bases; junction bases not matched to a gene: 6. From germline, CDR1 is LNHDA and CDR2 SQIVND (reference sequence). Full variable domain (remainder filled in from reference TRBV19 and TRBJ2-2): DGGITQSPKYLFRKEGQNVTLSCEQNLNHDAMYWYRQDPGQGLRLIYYSQIVNDFQKGDIAEGYSVSREKKESFPLTVTSAQKNPTAFYLCASKRENPNTGELFFGEGSRLTVL.

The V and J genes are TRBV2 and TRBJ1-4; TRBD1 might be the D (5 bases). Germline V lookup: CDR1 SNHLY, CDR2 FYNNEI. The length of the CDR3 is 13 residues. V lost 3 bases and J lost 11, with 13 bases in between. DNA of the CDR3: TGTGCCAGCAGTGAGGTCAGGGTTGAGAAACTGTTTTTT. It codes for CASSEVRVEKLFF.

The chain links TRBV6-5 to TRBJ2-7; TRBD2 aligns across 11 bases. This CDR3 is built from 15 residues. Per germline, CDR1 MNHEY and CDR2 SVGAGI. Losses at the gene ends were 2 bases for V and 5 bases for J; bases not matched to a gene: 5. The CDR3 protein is CASSYPSGRTNEQYF. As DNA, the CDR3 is TGTGCCAGCAGTTACCCTAGCGGGAGGACCAACGAGCAGTACTTC.

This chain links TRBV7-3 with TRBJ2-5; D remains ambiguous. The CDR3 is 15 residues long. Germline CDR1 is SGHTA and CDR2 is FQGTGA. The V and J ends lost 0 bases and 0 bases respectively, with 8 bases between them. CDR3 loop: CASSLTGTDQETQYF. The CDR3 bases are TGTGCCAGCAGCTTAACGGGCACCGACCAAGAGACCCAGTACTTC.

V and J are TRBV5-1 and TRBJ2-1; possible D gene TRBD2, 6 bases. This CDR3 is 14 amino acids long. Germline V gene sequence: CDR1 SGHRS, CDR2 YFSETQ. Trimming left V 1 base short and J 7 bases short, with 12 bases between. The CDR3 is CASSLTVGGNEQFF. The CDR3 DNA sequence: TGCGCCAGCAGCTTGACGGTTGGAGGGAATGAGCAGTTCTTC. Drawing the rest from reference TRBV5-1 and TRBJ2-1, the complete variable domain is KAGVTQTPRYLIKTRGQQVTLSCSPISGHRSVSWYQQTPGQGLQFLFEYFSETQRNKGNFPGRFSGRQFSNSRSEMNVSTLELGDSALYLCASSLTVGGNEQFFGPGTRLTVL.

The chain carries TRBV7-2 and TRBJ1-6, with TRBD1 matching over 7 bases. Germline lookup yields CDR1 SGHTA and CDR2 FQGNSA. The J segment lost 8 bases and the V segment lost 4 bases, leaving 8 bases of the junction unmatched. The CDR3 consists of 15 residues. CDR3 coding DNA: TGTGCCAGCAGCTCTAGACAGGGTGTTGATTCACCCCTCCACTTT. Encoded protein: CASSSRQGVDSPLHF. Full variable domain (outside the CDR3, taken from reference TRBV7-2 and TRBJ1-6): GAGVSQSPSNKVTEKGKDVELRCDPISGHTALYWYRQSLGQGLEFLIYFQGNSAPDKSGLPSDRFSAERTGGSVSTLTIQRTQQEDSAVYLCASSSRQGVDSPLHFGNGTRLTVT.

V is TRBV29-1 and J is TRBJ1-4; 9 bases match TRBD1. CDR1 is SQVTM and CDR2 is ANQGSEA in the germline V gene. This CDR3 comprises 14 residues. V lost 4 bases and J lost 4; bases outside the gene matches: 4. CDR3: CSVGGTGINEKLFF. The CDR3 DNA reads TGCAGCGTTGGGGGGACAGGGATTAATGAAAAACTGTTTTTT.

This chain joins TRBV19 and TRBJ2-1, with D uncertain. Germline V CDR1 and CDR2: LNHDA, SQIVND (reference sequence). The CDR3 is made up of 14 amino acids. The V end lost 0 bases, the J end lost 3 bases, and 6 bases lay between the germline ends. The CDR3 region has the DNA TGTGCCAGTAGTATAGATGGCGGCTACAATGAGCAGTTCTTC. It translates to CASSIDGGYNEQFF.

CDR3 region: CASSYTGKGANVLTF. The CDR3 DNA follows: TGTGCCAGCAGCTACACAGGGAAGGGGGCCAACGTCCTGACTTTC. V usage is TRBV28 and J usage is TRBJ2-6; weak D call: TRBD1 (6 bases). The V end lost 6 bases, the J end lost 4 bases, and 13 bases lay between the germline ends. Germline CDR1 and CDR2: MDHEN and SYDVKM. The CDR3 has 15 residues. Full variable domain (rest looked up from reference TRBV28 and TRBJ2-6): DVKVTQSSRYLVKRTGEKVFLECVQDMDHENMFWYRQDPGLGLRLIYFSYDVKMKEKGDIPEGYSVSREKKERFSLILESASTNQTSMYLCASSYTGKGANVLTFGAGSRLTVL.

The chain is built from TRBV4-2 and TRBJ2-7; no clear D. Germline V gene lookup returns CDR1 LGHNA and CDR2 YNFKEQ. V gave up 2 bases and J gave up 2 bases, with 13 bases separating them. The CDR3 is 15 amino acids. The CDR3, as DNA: TGTGCCAGCAGCCAAAATGTGCAAGAGGCCTACGAGCAGTACTTC. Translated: CASSQNVQEAYEQYF.

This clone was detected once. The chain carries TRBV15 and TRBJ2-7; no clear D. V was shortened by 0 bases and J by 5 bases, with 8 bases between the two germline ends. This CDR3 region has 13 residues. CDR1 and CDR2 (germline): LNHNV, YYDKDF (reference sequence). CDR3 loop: CATSRDRSHEQYF. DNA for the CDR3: TGTGCCACCAGCAGAGACAGGTCTCACGAGCAGTACTTC.

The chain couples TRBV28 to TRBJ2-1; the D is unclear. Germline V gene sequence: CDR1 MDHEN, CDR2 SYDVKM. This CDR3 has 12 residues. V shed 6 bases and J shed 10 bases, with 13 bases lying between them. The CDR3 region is CASSLLVSEQFF. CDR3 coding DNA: TGTGCCAGCAGCCTCCTAGTGTCCGAGCAGTTCTTC.

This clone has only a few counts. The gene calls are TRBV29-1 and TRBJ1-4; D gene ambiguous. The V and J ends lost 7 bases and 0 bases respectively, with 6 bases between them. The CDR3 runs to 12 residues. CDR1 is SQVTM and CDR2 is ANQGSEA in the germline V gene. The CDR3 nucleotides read TGCAGCGCAGGATCAACTAATGAAAAACTGTTTTTT. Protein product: CSAGSTNEKLFF.

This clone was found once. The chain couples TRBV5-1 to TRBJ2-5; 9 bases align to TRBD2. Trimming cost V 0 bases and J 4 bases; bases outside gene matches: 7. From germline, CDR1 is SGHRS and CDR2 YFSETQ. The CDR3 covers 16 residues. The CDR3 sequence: CASSLGSGRSRETQYF. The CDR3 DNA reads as TGCGCCAGCAGCTTGGGTAGCGGGAGATCTCGAGAGACCCAGTACTTC.

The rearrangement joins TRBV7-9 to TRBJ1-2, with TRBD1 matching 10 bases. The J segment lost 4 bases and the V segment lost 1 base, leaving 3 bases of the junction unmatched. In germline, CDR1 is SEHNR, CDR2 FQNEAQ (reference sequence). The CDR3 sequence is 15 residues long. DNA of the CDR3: TGTGCCAGCAGCTTAGTGGGGACAGGGGCCTATGGCTACACCTTC. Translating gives CASSLVGTGAYGYTF. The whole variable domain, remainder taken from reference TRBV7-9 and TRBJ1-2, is DTGVSQNPRHKITKRGQNVTFRCDPISEHNRLYWYRQTLGQGPEFLTYFQNEAQLEKSRLLSDRFSAERPKGSFSTLEIQRTEQGDSAMYLCASSLVGTGAYGYTFGSGTRLTVV.

This CDR3 reads CASSLRASTDTQYF. CDR3 nucleotide sequence: TGTGCCAGCAGCTTAAGGGCTAGCACAGATACGCAGTATTTT. The chain is built from TRBV7-3 and TRBJ2-3; D ambiguous. This CDR3 has 14 amino acids. The V gene's germline CDR1 is SGHTA and CDR2 FQGTGA. Trimming shortened V by 1 base and J by 0 bases, and 5 bases separated the two germline ends.

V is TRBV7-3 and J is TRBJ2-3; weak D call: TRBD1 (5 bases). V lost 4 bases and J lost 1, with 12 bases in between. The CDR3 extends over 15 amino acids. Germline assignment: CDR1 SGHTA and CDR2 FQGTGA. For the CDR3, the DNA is TGTGCCAGCAGCTCGACAGTCTTAGGCACAGATACGCAGTATTTT. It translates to CASSSTVLGTDTQYF.

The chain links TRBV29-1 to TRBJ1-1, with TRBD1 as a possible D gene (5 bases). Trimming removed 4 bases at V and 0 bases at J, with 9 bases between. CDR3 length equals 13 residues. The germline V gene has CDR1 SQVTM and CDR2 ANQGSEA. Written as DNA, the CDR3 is TGCAGCGTTGGGCCGGGGGTGAACACTGAAGCTTTCTTT. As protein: CSVGPGVNTEAFF.

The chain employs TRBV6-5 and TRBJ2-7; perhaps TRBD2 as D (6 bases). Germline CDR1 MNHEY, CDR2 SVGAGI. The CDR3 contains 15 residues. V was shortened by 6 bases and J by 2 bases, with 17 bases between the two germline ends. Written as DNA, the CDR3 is TGTGCCAGCAGGTATGGGCGGGACTTTACCTACGAGCAGTACTTC. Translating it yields CASRYGRDFTYEQYF.